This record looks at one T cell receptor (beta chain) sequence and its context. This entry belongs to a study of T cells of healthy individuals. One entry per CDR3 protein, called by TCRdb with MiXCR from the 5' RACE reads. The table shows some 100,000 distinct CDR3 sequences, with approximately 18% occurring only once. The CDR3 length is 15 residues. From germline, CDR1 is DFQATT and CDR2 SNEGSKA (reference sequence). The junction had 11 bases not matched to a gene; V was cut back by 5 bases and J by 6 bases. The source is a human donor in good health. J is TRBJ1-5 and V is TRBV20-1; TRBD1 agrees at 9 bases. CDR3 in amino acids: CSAGTGLRESQPQHF. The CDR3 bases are TGCAGTGCTGGGACAGGGTTGAGAGAGAGTCAGCCCCAGCATTTT.